These 15 T cell receptor beta chains came from one sample sequenced in a study of cytotoxic CD8 clonotypes in ibrutinib-treated CLL. Sequencing was performed with immunoSEQ multiplex PCR; in TCRdb, only in-frame clones are kept and a portion is missing. The sample has roughly 150,000 clones; around 76% are singletons. Sequences were derived from PBMCs, sampled after 24 months of ibrutinib treatment. Every receptor here comes from a human donor with chronic lymphocytic leukemia.

This clone was seen more than once but under ten times. The genes are TRBV28 and TRBJ1-1; the D gene is possibly TRBD1 (5 bases). Trimming cost V 6 bases and J 4 bases, with 15 bases left between them. This CDR3 is 14 amino acids long. The germline V gene has CDR1 MDHEN and CDR2 SYDVKM. The CDR3 sequence is CASRSGLVITEAFF. In nucleotides, the CDR3 is TGTGCCAGCAGATCGGGACTCGTAATCACTGAAGCTTTCTTT.

V and J are TRBV27 and TRBJ1-3; perhaps TRBD1 as D (5 bases). CDR3 length: 19 residues. Between the trimmed V and J ends, which lost 5 bases and 0 bases, there was a span of 23 bases. The germline V gene encodes CDR1 MNHEY and CDR2 SMNVEV (reference sequence). The DNA of the CDR3 is TGTGCCAGCAGTCTCACAGGATTACCCGTTCTAAGCTCTGGAAACACCATATATTTT. Amino acid sequence: CASSLTGLPVLSSGNTIYF.

The gene calls are TRBV7-9 and TRBJ1-1; D uncertain. This CDR3 is 14 amino acids long. V was shortened by 5 bases and J by 0 bases, with 10 bases between the two germline ends. The germline V gene encodes CDR1 SEHNR and CDR2 FQNEAQ (reference sequence). The CDR3 protein is CASSPTDLNTEAFF. Here the CDR3 DNA reads TGTGCCAGCAGCCCAACCGACTTGAACACTGAAGCTTTCTTT.

The chain has TRBV19 and TRBJ2-1, with 7 positions matching TRBD1. Germline V lookup: CDR1 LNHDA, CDR2 SQIVND (reference sequence). The V segment lost 7 bases and the J segment 9 bases; nucleotides outside the gene matches: 9. The CDR3 covers 13 residues. In DNA form, the CDR3 reads TGTGCCAGTACCTCAACAGGGGCTGGTGAGCAGTTCTTC. Protein: CASTSTGAGEQFF.

The CDR3 sequence: CASSSTGTSGGELFF. The CDR3 coding sequence is TGTGCCAGCAGCAGCACCGGGACTAGCGGCGGGGAGCTGTTTTTT. The rearrangement joins TRBV7-2 to TRBJ2-2; 11 nucleotides line up with TRBD2. There are 15 residues in the CDR3. Per germline, CDR1 SGHTA and CDR2 FQGNSA. Trimming cost V 5 bases and J 7 bases; bases outside gene matches: 6.

The CDR3 sequence is CASSRTGGGNQPQHF. DNA of the CDR3: TGTGCCAGCAGCAGGACAGGGGGGGGCAATCAGCCCCAGCATTTT. The V call is TRBV28, the J call TRBJ1-5, with 10 bases lining up with TRBD1. Germline trimming cut 6 bases from V and 2 bases from J; bases unmatched to any gene: 4. CDR1 is MDHEN and CDR2 is SYDVKM in the germline V gene. The CDR3 has 15 residues.

This chain joins TRBV5-1 and TRBJ1-2; D is possibly TRBD1 (5 bases). Trimming removed 4 bases at V and 8 bases at J, with 24 bases between. The CDR3 consists of 16 residues. Germline V gives CDR1 SGHRS, CDR2 YFSETQ. The DNA of the CDR3 is TGCGCCAGCAGCCCGACGACCCCAGGGCCCCCCGCCGGCTACACCTTC. Protein sequence: CASSPTTPGPPAGYTF. The full variable domain, its missing parts supplied by reference TRBV5-1 and TRBJ1-2, is KAGVTQTPRYLIKTRGQQVTLSCSPISGHRSVSWYQQTPGQGLQFLFEYFSETQRNKGNFPGRFSGRQFSNSRSEMNVSTLELGDSALYLCASSPTTPGPPAGYTFGSGTRLTVV.

Worth noting for this clone: Other DNA sequences in this sample translate to the same CDR3. The chain is built from TRBV5-1 and TRBJ2-5; the D gene is possibly TRBD1 (6 bases). The V end was cut by 0 bases, the J end by 2 bases, with 8 bases between. CDR3 length: 14 residues. CDR1 is SGHRS, CDR2 YFSETQ, per germline. CDR3 in DNA: TGCGCCAGCAGCTTGGGGGGGCCACAAGAGACCCAGTACTTC. Protein sequence: CASSLGGPQETQYF.

This clone was counted a few times. The gene calls are TRBV6-5 and TRBJ1-5; no definite D call. V gave up 5 bases and J gave up 16 bases, with 12 bases separating them. The germline gives CDR1 MNHEY, CDR2 SVGAGI. This CDR3 comprises 10 residues. CDR3 amino acids: CASSPRRSHF. The CDR3 nucleotides are TGTGCCAGCAGTCCCCGACGGTCTCATTTT.

V gene TRBV19 combines with J gene TRBJ1-4; 10 bases align to TRBD1. The V segment lost 11 bases and the J segment 4 bases; nucleotides outside the gene matches: 13. There are 16 residues in the CDR3. Germline V gene data show CDR1 as LNHDA and CDR2 as SQIVND (reference sequence). The CDR3 coding sequence is TGTGCCTGTACCGGGACAGGGGTAAGGGGTAATGAAAAACTGTTTTTT. This translates into CACTGTGVRGNEKLFF.

The chain couples TRBV7-2 to TRBJ2-1; 7 nucleotides agree with TRBD2. CDR1 is SGHTA, CDR2 FQGNSA, per germline. There are 15 residues in the CDR3. The junction had 8 bases not matched to a gene; V was cut back by 5 bases and J by 4 bases. CDR3 loop: CASSPRTREYNEQFF. Written as DNA, the CDR3 is TGTGCCAGCAGCCCCCGGACTAGGGAGTACAATGAGCAGTTCTTC.

J is TRBJ2-1 and V is TRBV5-1; D uncertain. The CDR3 covers 13 residues. Germline V gene sequence: CDR1 SGHRS, CDR2 YFSETQ. V shed 2 bases and J shed 8 bases, with 11 bases lying between them. CDR3 sequence (DNA): TGCGCCAGCAGCTTTGGGTTGGAGTATGAGCAGTTCTTC. Residues: CASSFGLEYEQFF.

The rearrangement uses TRBV5-1 and TRBJ1-1, with unresolved D. The CDR3 is made up of 14 amino acids. The V gene's germline CDR1 is SGHRS and CDR2 YFSETQ. Between the trimmed V and J ends, which lost 0 bases and 0 bases, there was a span of 6 bases. As DNA, the CDR3 is TGCGCCAGCAGCTTGGGGGGTATGAACACTGAAGCTTTCTTT. It specifies CASSLGGMNTEAFF.

This clone was detected a few times. The chain combines TRBV19 with TRBJ1-1; D perhaps matches TRBD1 (5 bases). Germline values: CDR1 LNHDA, CDR2 SQIVND (reference sequence). V lost 8 bases, J lost 4 bases, and 17 bases lay in between. The CDR3 spans 14 residues. This CDR3 is CASLNGGVFTEAFF. The CDR3, as DNA: TGTGCCAGTTTGAACGGAGGGGTTTTCACTGAAGCTTTCTTT.

The chain recombines TRBV28 with TRBJ2-6, with 10 bases lining up with TRBD2. The V gene's germline CDR1 is MDHEN and CDR2 SYDVKM. The CDR3 spans 18 residues. The J segment lost 0 bases and the V segment lost 6 bases, leaving 8 bases of the junction unmatched. CDR3 bases: TGTGCCAGCAGCTCCCTGACTAGCGGGTACTCTGGGGCCAACGTCCTGACTTTC. Amino acids: CASSSLTSGYSGANVLTF.